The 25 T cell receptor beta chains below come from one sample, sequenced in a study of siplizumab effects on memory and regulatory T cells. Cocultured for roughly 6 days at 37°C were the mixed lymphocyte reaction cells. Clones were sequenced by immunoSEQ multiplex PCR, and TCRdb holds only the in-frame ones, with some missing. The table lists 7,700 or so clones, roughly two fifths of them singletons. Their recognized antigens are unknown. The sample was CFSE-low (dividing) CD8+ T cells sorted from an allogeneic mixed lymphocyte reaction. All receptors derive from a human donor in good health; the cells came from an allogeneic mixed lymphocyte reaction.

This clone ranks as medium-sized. The chain's CDR3 is CASSVAGGVGNIQYF. DNA of the CDR3: TGTGCCAGCAGCGTAGCAGGGGGCGTCGGAAACATTCAGTACTTC. V usage is TRBV9 and J usage is TRBJ2-4; 8 bases agree with TRBD1. The CDR3 is 15 residues long. V lost 0 bases and J lost 6; bases outside the gene matches: 5. CDR1 and CDR2 (germline): SGDLS, YYNGEE.

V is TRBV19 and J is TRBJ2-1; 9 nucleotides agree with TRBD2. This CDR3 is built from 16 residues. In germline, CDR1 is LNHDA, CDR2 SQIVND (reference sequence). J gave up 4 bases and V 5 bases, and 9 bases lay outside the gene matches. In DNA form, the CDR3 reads TGTGCCAGTAGTGCCCAGGCGGGAGGGCTTTACAATGAGCAGTTCTTC. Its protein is CASSAQAGGLYNEQFF.

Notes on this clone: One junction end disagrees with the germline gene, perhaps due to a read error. CDR3 loop: CASSQYRVSADTQYF. CDR3 nucleotides: TGCGCCAGCAGCCAATACAGGGTGTCTGCAGATACGCAGTATTTT. The J gene is TRBJ2-3, the V gene TRBV5-4, with D perhaps matching TRBD1 (6 bases). From germline, CDR1 is SGHNT and CDR2 YYREEE (reference sequence). The length of the CDR3 is 15 residues.

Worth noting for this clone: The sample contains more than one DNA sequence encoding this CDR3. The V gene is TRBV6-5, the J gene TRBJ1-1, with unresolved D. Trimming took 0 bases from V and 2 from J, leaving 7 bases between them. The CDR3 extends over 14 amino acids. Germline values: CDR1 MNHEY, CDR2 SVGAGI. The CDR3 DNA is TGTGCCAGCAGTTACTCTGGGCGCAACACTGAAGCTTTCTTT. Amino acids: CASSYSGRNTEAFF.

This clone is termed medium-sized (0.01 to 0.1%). In DNA form, the CDR3 reads TGTGCCAGCAGTGACTACGGGGCTGATGGCTACACCTTC. Amino acids: CASSDYGADGYTF. The chain joins TRBV25-1 to TRBJ1-2, with D tentatively TRBD1 (5 bases). The CDR3 loop spans 13 amino acids. With 3 bases removed from V and 6 bases from J, the gap between germline ends came to 11 bases. In germline, CDR1 is MGHDK, CDR2 SYGVNS.

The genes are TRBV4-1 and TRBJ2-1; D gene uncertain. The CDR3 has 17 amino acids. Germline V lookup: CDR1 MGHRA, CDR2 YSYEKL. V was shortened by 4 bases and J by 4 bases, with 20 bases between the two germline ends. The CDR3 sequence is CASSPGQVNSIYNEQFF. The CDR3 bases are TGCGCCAGCAGCCCGGGCCAAGTGAATTCGATTTACAATGAGCAGTTCTTC.

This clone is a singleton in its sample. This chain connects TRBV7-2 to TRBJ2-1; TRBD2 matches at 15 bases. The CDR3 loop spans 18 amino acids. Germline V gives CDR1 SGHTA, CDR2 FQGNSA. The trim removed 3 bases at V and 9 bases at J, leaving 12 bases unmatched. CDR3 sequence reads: CASSLGLAGGWPLVEQFF. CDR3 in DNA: TGTGCCAGCAGCTTGGGACTAGCGGGAGGTTGGCCGCTCGTTGAGCAGTTCTTC.

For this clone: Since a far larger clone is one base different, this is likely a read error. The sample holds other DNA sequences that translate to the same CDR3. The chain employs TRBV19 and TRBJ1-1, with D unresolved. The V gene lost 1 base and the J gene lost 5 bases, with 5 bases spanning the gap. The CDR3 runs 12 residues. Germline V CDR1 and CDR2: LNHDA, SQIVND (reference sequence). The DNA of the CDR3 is TGTGCCAGTAGTATAGGGAATACTGAAGCTTTCTTT. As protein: CASSIGNTEAFF.

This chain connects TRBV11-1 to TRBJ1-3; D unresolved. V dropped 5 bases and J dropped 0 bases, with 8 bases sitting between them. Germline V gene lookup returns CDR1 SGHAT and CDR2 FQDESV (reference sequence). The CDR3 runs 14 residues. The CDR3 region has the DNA TGTGCCAGCAGCACCCTCGACTCTGGAAACACCATATATTTT. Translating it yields CASSTLDSGNTIYF.

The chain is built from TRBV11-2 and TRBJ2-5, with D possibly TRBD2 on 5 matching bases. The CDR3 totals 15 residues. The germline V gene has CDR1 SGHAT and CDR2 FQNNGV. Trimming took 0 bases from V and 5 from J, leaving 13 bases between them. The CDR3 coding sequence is TGTGCCAGCAGCTTAGAGTTCGGGGTTGCGGAGACCCAGTACTTC. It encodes CASSLEFGVAETQYF.

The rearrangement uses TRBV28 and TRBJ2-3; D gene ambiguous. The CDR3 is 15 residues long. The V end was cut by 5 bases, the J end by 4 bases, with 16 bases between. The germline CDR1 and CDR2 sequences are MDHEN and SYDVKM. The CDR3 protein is CASSVTEPTADTQYF. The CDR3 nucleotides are TGTGCCAGCAGTGTCACAGAACCTACCGCAGATACGCAGTATTTT.

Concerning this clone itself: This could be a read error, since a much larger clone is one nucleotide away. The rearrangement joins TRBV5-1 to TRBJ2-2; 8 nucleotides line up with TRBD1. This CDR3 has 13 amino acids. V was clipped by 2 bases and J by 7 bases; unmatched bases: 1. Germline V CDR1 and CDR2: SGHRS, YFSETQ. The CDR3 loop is CASSFTGGGELFF. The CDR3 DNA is TGCGCCAGCAGCTTTACAGGGGGCGGGGAGCTGTTTTTT.

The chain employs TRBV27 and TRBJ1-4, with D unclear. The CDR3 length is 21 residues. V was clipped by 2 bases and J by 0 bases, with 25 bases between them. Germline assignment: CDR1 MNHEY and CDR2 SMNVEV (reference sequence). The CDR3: CASSLVRVGVLPTATNEKLFF. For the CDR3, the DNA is TGTGCCAGCAGTTTAGTAAGGGTCGGGGTCCTACCGACGGCAACTAATGAAAAACTGTTTTTT. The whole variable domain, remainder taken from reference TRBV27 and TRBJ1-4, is EAQVTQNPRYLITVTGKKLTVTCSQNMNHEYMSWYRQDPGLGLRQIYYSMNVEVTDKGDVPEGYKVSRKEKRNFPLILESPSPNQTSLYFCASSLVRVGVLPTATNEKLFFGSGTQLSVL.

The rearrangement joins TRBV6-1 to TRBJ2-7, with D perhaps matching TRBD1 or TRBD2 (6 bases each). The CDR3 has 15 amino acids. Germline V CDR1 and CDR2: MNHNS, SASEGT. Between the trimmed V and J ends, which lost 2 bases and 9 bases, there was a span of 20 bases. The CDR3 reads CASSEIGGDTATQYF. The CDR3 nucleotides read TGTGCCAGCAGTGAAATCGGGGGCGATACGGCGACGCAGTACTTC.

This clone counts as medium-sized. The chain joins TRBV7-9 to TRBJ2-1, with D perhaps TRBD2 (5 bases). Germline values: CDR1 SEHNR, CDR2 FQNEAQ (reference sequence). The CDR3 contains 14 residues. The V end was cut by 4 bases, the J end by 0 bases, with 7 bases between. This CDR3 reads CASSYTSSYNEQFF. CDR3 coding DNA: TGTGCCAGCAGCTATACTAGCTCCTACAATGAGCAGTTCTTC. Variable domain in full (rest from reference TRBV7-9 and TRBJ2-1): DTGVSQNPRHKITKRGQNVTFRCDPISEHNRLYWYRQTLGQGPEFLTYFQNEAQLEKSRLLSDRFSAERPKGSFSTLEIQRTEQGDSAMYLCASSYTSSYNEQFFGPGTRLTVL.

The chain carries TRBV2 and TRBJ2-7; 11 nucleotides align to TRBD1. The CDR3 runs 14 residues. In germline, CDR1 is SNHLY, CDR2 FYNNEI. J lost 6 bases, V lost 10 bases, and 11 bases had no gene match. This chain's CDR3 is CATLDRDRGIEQYF. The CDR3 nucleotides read TGTGCCACGCTAGACCGGGACAGGGGGATCGAGCAGTACTTC. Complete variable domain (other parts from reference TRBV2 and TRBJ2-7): EPEVTQTPSHQVTQMGQEVILRCVPISNHLYFYWYRQILGQKVEFLVSFYNNEISEKSEIFDDQFSVERPDGSNFTLKIRSTKLEDSAMYFCATLDRDRGIEQYFGPGTRLTVT.

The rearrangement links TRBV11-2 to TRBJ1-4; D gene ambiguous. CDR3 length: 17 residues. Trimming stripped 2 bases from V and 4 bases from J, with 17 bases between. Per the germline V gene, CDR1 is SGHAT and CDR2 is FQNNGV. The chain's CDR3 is CASSLRGSESLNEKLFF. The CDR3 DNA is TGTGCCAGCAGCTTAAGAGGCTCGGAGAGCCTTAATGAAAAACTGTTTTTT.

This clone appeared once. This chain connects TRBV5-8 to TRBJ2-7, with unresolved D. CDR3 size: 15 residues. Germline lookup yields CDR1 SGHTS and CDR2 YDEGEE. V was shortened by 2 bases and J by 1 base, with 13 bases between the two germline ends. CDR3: CASSFGWAGSYEQYF. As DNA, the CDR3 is TGTGCCAGCAGCTTTGGATGGGCTGGTTCCTACGAGCAGTACTTC.

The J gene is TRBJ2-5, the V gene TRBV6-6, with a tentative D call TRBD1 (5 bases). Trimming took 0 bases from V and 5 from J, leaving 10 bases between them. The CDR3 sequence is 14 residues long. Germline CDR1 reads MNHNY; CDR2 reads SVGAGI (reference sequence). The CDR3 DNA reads TGTGCCAGCAGTTACTCGAGCAGGGTTGAGACCCAGTACTTC. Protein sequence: CASSYSSRVETQYF.

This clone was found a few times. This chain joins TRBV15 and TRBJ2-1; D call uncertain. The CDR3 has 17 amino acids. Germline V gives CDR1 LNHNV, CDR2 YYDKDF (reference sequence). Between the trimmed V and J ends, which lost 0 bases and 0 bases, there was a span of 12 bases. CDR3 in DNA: TGTGCCACCAGCAGAGATAAGTTCATTAGCTCCTACAATGAGCAGTTCTTC. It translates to CATSRDKFISSYNEQFF.

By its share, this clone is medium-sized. The CDR3: CASSSGAGAYEQYF. CDR3 in DNA: TGTGCCAGCTCAAGCGGGGCAGGGGCCTACGAGCAGTACTTC. This chain uses TRBV18 with TRBJ2-7; weak D call: TRBD2 (7 bases). This CDR3 has 14 residues. Trimming took 5 bases from V and 2 from J, leaving 13 bases between them. The germline CDR1 and CDR2 sequences are KGHSH and LQKENI.

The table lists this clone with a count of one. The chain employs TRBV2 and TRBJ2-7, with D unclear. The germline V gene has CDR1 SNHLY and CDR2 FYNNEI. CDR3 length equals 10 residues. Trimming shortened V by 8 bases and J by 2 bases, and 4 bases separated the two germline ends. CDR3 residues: CASGTYEQYF. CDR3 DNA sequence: TGTGCCAGCGGGACCTACGAGCAGTACTTC.

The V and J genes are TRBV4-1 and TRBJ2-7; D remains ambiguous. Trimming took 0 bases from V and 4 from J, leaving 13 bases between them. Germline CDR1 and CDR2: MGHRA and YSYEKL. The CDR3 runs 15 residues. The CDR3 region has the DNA TGCGCCAGCAGCCAAGATCGGGCAGGCCCATACGAGCAGTACTTC. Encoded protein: CASSQDRAGPYEQYF.

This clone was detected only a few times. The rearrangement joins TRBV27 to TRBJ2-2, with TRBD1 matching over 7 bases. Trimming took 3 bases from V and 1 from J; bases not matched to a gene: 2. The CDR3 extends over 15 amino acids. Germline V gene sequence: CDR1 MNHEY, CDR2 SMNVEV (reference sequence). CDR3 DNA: TGTGCCAGCAGTTTCGGGACAGTGAACACCGGGGAGCTGTTTTTT. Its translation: CASSFGTVNTGELFF.

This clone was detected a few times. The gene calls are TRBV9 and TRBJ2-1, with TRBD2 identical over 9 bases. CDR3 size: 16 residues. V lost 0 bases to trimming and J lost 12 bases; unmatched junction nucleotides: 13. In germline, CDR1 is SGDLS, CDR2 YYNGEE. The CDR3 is CASSVDVAGVDQGQFF. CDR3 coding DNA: TGTGCCAGCAGCGTAGATGTAGCGGGAGTTGATCAAGGGCAGTTCTTC.